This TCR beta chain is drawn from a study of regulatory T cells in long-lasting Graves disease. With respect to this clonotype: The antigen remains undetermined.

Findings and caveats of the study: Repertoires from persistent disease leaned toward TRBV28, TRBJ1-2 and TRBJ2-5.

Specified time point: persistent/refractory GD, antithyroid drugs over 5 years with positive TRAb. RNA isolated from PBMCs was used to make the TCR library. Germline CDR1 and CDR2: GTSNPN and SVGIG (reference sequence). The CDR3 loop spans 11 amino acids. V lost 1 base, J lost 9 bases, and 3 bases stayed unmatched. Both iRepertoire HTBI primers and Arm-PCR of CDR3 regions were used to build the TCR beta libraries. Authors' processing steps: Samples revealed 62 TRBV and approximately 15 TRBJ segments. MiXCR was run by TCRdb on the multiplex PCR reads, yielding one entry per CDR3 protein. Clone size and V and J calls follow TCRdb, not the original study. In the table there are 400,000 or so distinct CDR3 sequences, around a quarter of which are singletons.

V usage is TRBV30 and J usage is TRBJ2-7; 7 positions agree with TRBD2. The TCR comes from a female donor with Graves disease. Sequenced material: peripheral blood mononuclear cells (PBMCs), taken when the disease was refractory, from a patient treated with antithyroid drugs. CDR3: CAWSGGGVQYF. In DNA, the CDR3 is TGTGCCTGGAGTGGGGGGGGAGTGCAGTACTTC.